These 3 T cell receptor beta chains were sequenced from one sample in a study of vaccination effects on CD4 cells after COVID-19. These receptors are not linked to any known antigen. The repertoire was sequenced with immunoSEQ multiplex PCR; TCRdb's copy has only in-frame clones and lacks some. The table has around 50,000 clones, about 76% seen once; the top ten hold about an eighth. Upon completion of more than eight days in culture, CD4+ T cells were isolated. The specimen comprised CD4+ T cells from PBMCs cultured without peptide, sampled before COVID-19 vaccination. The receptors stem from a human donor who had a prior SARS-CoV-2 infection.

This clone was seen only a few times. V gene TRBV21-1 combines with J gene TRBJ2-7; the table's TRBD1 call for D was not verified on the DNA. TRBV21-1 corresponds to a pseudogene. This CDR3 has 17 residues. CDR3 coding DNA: TGTGCCAGCAGCAGGGGCTCTCCGACAGGGCGAAGCTACGAGCAGTACTTC. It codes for CASSRGSPTGRSYEQYF.

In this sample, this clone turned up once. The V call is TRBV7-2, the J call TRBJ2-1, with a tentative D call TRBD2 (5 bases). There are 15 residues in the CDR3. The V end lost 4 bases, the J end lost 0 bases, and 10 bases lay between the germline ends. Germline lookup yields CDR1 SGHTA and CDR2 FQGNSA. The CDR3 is CASSSTSGSYNEQFF. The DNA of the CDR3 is TGTGCCAGCAGCTCCACTAGTGGCTCCTACAATGAGCAGTTCTTC.

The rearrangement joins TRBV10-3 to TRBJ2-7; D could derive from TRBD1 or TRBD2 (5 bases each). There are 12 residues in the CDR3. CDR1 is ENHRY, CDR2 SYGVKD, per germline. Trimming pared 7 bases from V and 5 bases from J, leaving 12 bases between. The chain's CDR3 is CAITRGSDEQYF. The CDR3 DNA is TGTGCCATCACCCGGGGCTCGGACGAGCAGTACTTC.